This T cell receptor (beta chain) came from a study of CD8+ T cells in alopecia areata. As for the study in general: At a dose of 5 to 10 mg twice daily, oral tofacitinib was given to treated patients.

After isolation, RNA underwent reverse transcription to generate cDNA as the sequencing template. The table came from immunoSEQ multiplex PCR; TCRdb's copy has only in-frame clones and leaves some out. This table holds around 150,000 clones, approximately 60% found once. Study-level results: Many expanded lesional clones persisted in scalp and blood during tofacitinib. There was only one nonresponder, so it was unclear how baseline CD8+ expansion relates to response.

There are a few counts of this clone. Its specificity is not known. The treatment here: oral pan-JAK inhibitor, 5-10 mg twice daily. Researchers took lesional scalp punch biopsies and peripheral blood from people who were alopecia areata patients. The receptor's source is a human donor with alopecia areata. Sequenced here: CD4+ T cells sorted from blood, sampled at week 24, from a patient treated with tofacitinib.

The CDR3 loop is CAARQVLAKNIQYF. The DNA of the CDR3 is TGTGCCGCCAGACAGGTTCTAGCCAAAAACATTCAGTACTTC. The chain employs TRBV30 and TRBJ2-4, with TRBD1 as a possible D gene (6 bases). The V gene's germline CDR1 is GTSNPN and CDR2 SVGIG (reference sequence). Deletions cut 8 bases from V and 0 bases from J, with 14 bases between. This CDR3 is built from 14 residues.